Presented here are 23 T cell receptor beta chains from one specimen sequenced in a study of T cells after yellow fever vaccination. TCRdb called the 5' RACE reads again in MiXCR, with one record for every CDR3 protein. The table has about 300,000 distinct CDR3 sequences, approximately 10% seen once; the top ten hold about 3.7%. The sample was CD4+ T cells sorted from PBMCs, taken 5 days after the yellow fever booster vaccination. Receptors originate from a young man who received the YFV17D yellow fever vaccine.

The chain combines TRBV28 with TRBJ2-2; D gene ambiguous. CDR3 length: 15 amino acids. CDR1 and CDR2 (germline): MDHEN, SYDVKM. V was cut by 2 bases and J by 4 bases, with 11 bases left in between. The CDR3 sequence: CASSLPDRITGELFF. The CDR3 DNA reads TGTGCCAGCAGTTTACCCGATAGGATCACCGGGGAGCTGTTTTTT.

The DNA for the CDR3 is TGCAGTGCTATCAATAGGGCAGATACGCAGTATTTT. This codes for CSAINRADTQYF. The chain carries TRBV20-1 and TRBJ2-3; D unclear. CDR3 length: 12 amino acids. Trimming stripped 4 bases from V and 4 bases from J, with 9 bases between. Germline loops: CDR1 DFQATT, CDR2 SNEGSKA (reference sequence).

V usage is TRBV6-2 or TRBV6-3 and J usage is TRBJ1-1; 8 positions agree with TRBD1. Trimming took 2 bases from V and 4 from J; bases not matched to a gene: 3. CDR3 length: 14 amino acids. Germline-derived CDR1 and CDR2 are MNHEY and SVGEGT. CDR3 coding DNA: TGTGCCAGCAGTTACGACAGGGGTGGCACTGAAGCTTTCTTT. Its protein is CASSYDRGGTEAFF.

The chain links TRBV28 to TRBJ2-3, with D hard to call. V was shortened by 6 bases and J by 7 bases, with 14 bases between the two germline ends. Germline values: CDR1 MDHEN, CDR2 SYDVKM. CDR3 length: 13 amino acids. The CDR3 loop is CASRGISLNTQYF. The CDR3 DNA reads as TGTGCCAGCAGGGGCATTTCCCTTAATACGCAGTATTTT.

This clonotype showed up just a few times. This chain joins TRBV28 and TRBJ2-7; TRBD1 matches at 7 bases. The germline gives CDR1 MDHEN, CDR2 SYDVKM. The CDR3 runs 15 residues. Trimming cost V 4 bases and J 0 bases; bases outside gene matches: 6. In nucleotides, the CDR3 is TGTGCCAGCAGTTCCCCCGGACAGGCCTCCTACGAGCAGTACGTC. It specifies CASSSPGQASYEQYV.

Worth noting for this clonotype: A much larger clone sits a single nucleotide away, making a read error possible. V gene TRBV7-6 combines with J gene TRBJ1-3, with no clear D. The length of the CDR3 is 15 residues. Germline V gene data show CDR1 as SGHVS and CDR2 as FNYEAQ. The CDR3 bases are TGTGCCAGCAGCGAGGGCTCATCCTCTGGAAACACCATATGTTTT. Translated, it gives CASSEGSSSGNTICF. Looking up the rest from reference TRBV7-6 and TRBJ1-3 gives the full variable domain: GAGVSQSPRYKVTKRGQDVALRCDPISGHVSLYWYRQALGQGPEFLTYFNYEAQQDKSGLPNDRFSAERPEGSISTLTIQRTEQRDSAMYRCASSEGSSSGNTICFGEGSWLTVV.

CDR3 in DNA: TGTGCCACCGCCAGGGCGGGTTGGGATGAGCAGTTCTTC. The encoded protein is CATARAGWDEQFF. V is TRBV6-5 and J is TRBJ2-1, with D possibly being TRBD1 or TRBD2 (5 bases each). Germline CDR1 MNHEY, CDR2 SVGAGI. Trimming left V 10 bases short and J 8 bases short, with 18 bases between. The CDR3 spans 13 residues.

The table lists this clonotype with many counts. CDR3 region: CASSLGEMYEQYF. The CDR3, as DNA: TGTGCCAGCAGCTTAGGTGAAATGTACGAGCAGTACTTC. The rearrangement joins TRBV7-8 to TRBJ2-7; D unclear. V was trimmed by 1 base and J by 4 bases, leaving 8 bases between them. Germline CDR1 is SGHVS and CDR2 is FQNEAQ. The CDR3 totals 13 residues.

The chain carries TRBV6-2 or TRBV6-3 and TRBJ2-5; 9 bases agree with TRBD2. The ends lost 4 bases at V and 1 base at J; junction bases unmatched: 4. Germline values: CDR1 MNHEY, CDR2 SVGEGT. The CDR3 spans 15 residues. The CDR3 region has the DNA TGTGCCAGCAGTTTGCGGGGGGGCTCCCAAGAGACCCAGTACTTC. This gives the protein CASSLRGGSQETQYF.

The V gene is TRBV29-1, the J gene TRBJ1-1; D not certain. The CDR3 loop spans 11 amino acids. The V gene's germline CDR1 is SQVTM and CDR2 ANQGSEA. V gave up 6 bases and J gave up 1 base, with 6 bases separating them. This chain's CDR3 is CSVDGNTEAFF. CDR3 nucleotide sequence: TGCAGCGTCGACGGGAACACTGAAGCTTTCTTT.

This clonotype has more than one count but fewer than ten. The chain combines TRBV28 with TRBJ1-6; D unclear. The CDR3 runs to 15 residues. Trimming took off 5 bases at V and 7 bases at J, with 15 bases between the two ends. Germline lookup yields CDR1 MDHEN and CDR2 SYDVKM. The CDR3, as DNA: TGTGCCAGCAGTCCCCCCCAGCGGGGAAATTCACCCCTCCACTTT. Protein product: CASSPPQRGNSPLHF.

The V gene is TRBV28, the J gene TRBJ2-5; D may be TRBD2 (6 bases). The CDR3 is 14 amino acids. Germline V gives CDR1 MDHEN, CDR2 SYDVKM. V was trimmed by 7 bases and J by 3 bases, leaving 15 bases between them. CDR3 in DNA: TGTGCCAGCATGCTCGCGGGGCGGGAAGAGACCCAGTACTTC. Its protein product is CASMLAGREETQYF.

This clonotype was seen a few times. The chain combines TRBV7-3 with TRBJ2-3, with TRBD2 matching over 11 bases. Germline V gene lookup returns CDR1 SGHTA and CDR2 FQGTGA. The CDR3 has 15 residues. J lost 6 bases, V lost 5 bases, and 7 bases had no gene match. The chain's CDR3 is CASSTTSGGRDTQYF. The CDR3 nucleotides are TGTGCCAGCAGCACCACTAGCGGGGGCAGGGATACGCAGTATTTT.

This chain links TRBV12-3 or TRBV12-4 with TRBJ1-3, with D perhaps TRBD1 (6 bases). Trimming cost V 7 bases and J 7 bases, with 14 bases left between them. The CDR3 consists of 13 residues. The CDR3 region is CASTTGPGNTIYF. The CDR3 DNA follows: TGTGCCAGCACTACAGGGCCCGGGAACACCATATATTTT.

The chain carries TRBV11-1 and TRBJ1-5, with unresolved D. Germline values: CDR1 SGHAT, CDR2 FQDESV (reference sequence). V dropped 3 bases and J dropped 7 bases, with 10 bases sitting between them. CDR3 size: 13 residues. The CDR3 sequence is CASSFRTQQPQHF. The CDR3, as DNA: TGTGCCAGCAGCTTTAGAACCCAACAGCCCCAGCATTTT.

V and J are TRBV5-4 and TRBJ2-3, with 11 bases aligning to TRBD1. The CDR3 consists of 13 residues. V dropped 5 bases and J dropped 6; count of bases not matched to a gene: 2. Per germline, CDR1 SGHNT and CDR2 YYREEE (reference sequence). CDR3 bases: TGTGCCAGCAGAGGACAGGGGGCCGATACGCAGTATTTT. Encoded protein: CASRGQGADTQYF.

This clonotype has more than one count but fewer than ten. The chain couples TRBV29-1 to TRBJ1-2; 9 positions match TRBD1. CDR3 length: 13 amino acids. V gave up 4 bases and J gave up 5 bases; unmatched junction bases: 5. Germline lookup yields CDR1 SQVTM and CDR2 ANQGSEA. The CDR3: CSVGTGGPYGYTF. CDR3 nucleotide sequence: TGCAGCGTTGGTACAGGGGGCCCTTATGGCTACACCTTC. Combining the CDR3 with reference TRBV29-1 and TRBJ1-2 gives the whole variable domain SAVISQKPSRDICQRGTSLTIQCQVDSQVTMMFWYRQQPGQSLTLIATANQGSEATYESGFVIDKFPISRPNLTFSTLTVSNMSPEDSSIYLCSVGTGGPYGYTFGSGTRLTVV.

The CDR3 loop is CASSSTSGGYNEQFF. The CDR3 region has the DNA TGTGCCAGCAGTTCAACTAGCGGGGGGTACAATGAGCAGTTCTTC. The V call is TRBV12-3 or TRBV12-4, the J call TRBJ2-1; 12 bases line up with TRBD2. This CDR3 contains 15 residues. J was trimmed by 4 bases and V by 4 bases; bases with no gene match: 2.

This clonotype appeared many times. J is TRBJ2-5 and V is TRBV25-1; D remains ambiguous. This CDR3 has 15 amino acids. V was trimmed by 1 base and J by 5 bases, leaving 14 bases between them. Germline CDR1 is MGHDK and CDR2 is SYGVNS. CDR3 in amino acids: CASSESGRMGETQYF. The CDR3 nucleotides read TGTGCCAGCAGTGAATCCGGGCGGATGGGGGAGACCCAGTACTTC.

V is TRBV3-1 and J is TRBJ1-2, with TRBD1 as a possible D gene (6 bases). The CDR3 length is 14 residues. Germline lookup yields CDR1 LGHDT and CDR2 YNNKEL (reference sequence). The V and J ends lost 3 bases and 5 bases respectively, with 13 bases between them. CDR3 loop: CASSHRRTVYGYTF. In DNA, the CDR3 is TGTGCCAGCAGCCACCGCCGGACAGTTTATGGCTACACCTTC.

This clonotype was recorded many times. This rearrangement joins TRBV12-3 or TRBV12-4 to TRBJ2-3, with TRBD1 matching 9 bases. CDR3 size: 13 residues. The junction had 3 bases not matched to a gene; V was cut back by 5 bases and J by 6 bases. The CDR3 reads CASSLDRGDTQYF. The CDR3, as DNA: TGTGCCAGCAGTCTCGACAGGGGGGATACGCAGTATTTT.

In this sample, this clonotype turned up many times. The chain uses TRBV20-1 and TRBJ1-1; no reliable D call. V lost 2 bases, J lost 1 base, and 5 bases lay in between. This CDR3 has 12 amino acids. Germline V gene data show CDR1 as DFQATT and CDR2 as SNEGSKA (reference sequence). Here the CDR3 DNA reads TGCAGTGCTAGACCACAGAACACTGAAGCTTTCTTT. Amino acid sequence: CSARPQNTEAFF.

This clonotype has more than one count but fewer than ten. This chain joins TRBV9 and TRBJ1-1; D perhaps matches TRBD1 (5 bases). Germline V gene lookup returns CDR1 SGDLS and CDR2 YYNGEE. V gave up 0 bases and J gave up 1 base, with 7 bases separating them. The CDR3 is 14 amino acids. The CDR3 coding sequence is TGTGCCAGCAGCGTAGCTGGGGGGAACACTGAAGCTTTCTTT. Translated, it gives CASSVAGGNTEAFF.